Following are 25 T cell receptor beta chains from one sample sequenced in a study of radiation and T cells in renal cell carcinoma. Stated time point: blood 4 weeks post-SBRT, at nephrectomy. Treatment: 15 Gy SBRT to primary tumor, nephrectomy 4 weeks later. Produced via immunoSEQ multiplex PCR; TCRdb's table is partial and in-frame only. The sample records just under 150,000 clones, 65% to 90% being singletons. The sample in question was blood, obtained from a patient whose treatment included radiotherapy and nephrectomy. The receptors here all came from a woman aged 45-60 years with renal cell carcinoma.

The V gene is TRBV2, the J gene TRBJ2-7; weak D call: TRBD1 (5 bases). Trimming took off 4 bases at V and 6 bases at J, with 16 bases between the two ends. This CDR3 is built from 14 residues. Germline lookup yields CDR1 SNHLY and CDR2 FYNNEI. The CDR3 sequence: CASSVDSHSAEQYF. CDR3 coding DNA: TGTGCCAGCAGTGTTGACAGTCATAGTGCCGAGCAGTACTTC.

This sequence joins TRBV19 and TRBJ2-2; D is ambiguous. Germline V gene sequence: CDR1 LNHDA, CDR2 SQIVND (reference sequence). V was shortened by 3 bases and J by 6 bases, with 14 bases between the two germline ends. This CDR3 has 15 residues. CDR3 residues: CASSMGGPSPGELFF. The CDR3 bases are TGTGCCAGTAGTATGGGTGGACCGAGCCCCGGGGAGCTGTTTTTT.

V usage is TRBV19 and J usage is TRBJ1-2; D is unresolved. Germline V gene sequence: CDR1 LNHDA, CDR2 SQIVND (reference sequence). The CDR3 totals 14 residues. Trimming cost V 5 bases and J 4 bases, with 14 bases left between them. The CDR3 region is CASSVPGSRYGYTF. CDR3 sequence (DNA): TGTGCCAGTAGTGTTCCGGGTTCCCGCTATGGCTACACCTTC.

The chain employs TRBV2 and TRBJ1-2; D is undetermined. The germline V and J ends were trimmed by 2 bases and 4 bases, with 8 bases remaining between them. The CDR3 sequence is 13 residues long. The germline gives CDR1 SNHLY, CDR2 FYNNEI. CDR3 sequence reads: CASSERAIYGYTF. CDR3 in DNA: TGTGCCAGCAGTGAAAGGGCCATCTATGGCTACACCTTC.

The chain is built from TRBV6-5 and TRBJ1-1, with unresolved D. The V and J ends lost 8 bases and 6 bases respectively, with 10 bases between them. This CDR3 comprises 11 residues. Germline V CDR1 and CDR2: MNHEY, SVGAGI. The CDR3 spells CASGRGPEAFF. For the CDR3, the DNA is TGTGCCAGCGGTAGAGGGCCTGAAGCTTTCTTT.

This chain links TRBV7-8 with TRBJ2-1, with 13 bases matching TRBD2. V lost 5 bases to trimming and J lost 7 bases; unmatched junction nucleotides: 8. Germline CDR1 and CDR2: SGHVS and FQNEAQ. CDR3 length: 16 amino acids. The CDR3 spells CASSPVGLAGLNEQFF. The CDR3 DNA is TGTGCCAGCAGCCCTGTGGGACTAGCGGGGTTAAATGAGCAGTTCTTC.

The chain uses TRBV28 and TRBJ2-1; D remains unclear. The CDR3 has 14 amino acids. Germline V gene lookup returns CDR1 MDHEN and CDR2 SYDVKM. The ends were cut back, 3 bases at V and 3 bases at J, with 9 bases in the middle. The CDR3 here is CASSFLSYYNEQFF. The CDR3 bases are TGTGCCAGCAGTTTCCTTAGCTACTACAATGAGCAGTTCTTC.

This chain links TRBV5-6 with TRBJ1-6; D not resolved. CDR3 length equals 16 residues. The V gene lost 1 base and the J gene lost 4 bases, with 12 bases spanning the gap. Germline V gives CDR1 SGHDT, CDR2 YYEEEE. The CDR3 loop reads CASSLRSGGYNSPLHF. The CDR3 DNA reads TGTGCCAGCAGCTTGAGGTCAGGAGGTTATAATTCACCCCTCCACTTT.

The V call is TRBV7-2, the J call TRBJ2-5; D may be TRBD2 (6 bases). Trimming removed 5 bases from V and 5 bases from J, with 18 bases in between. The CDR3 sequence is 15 residues long. Germline loops: CDR1 SGHTA, CDR2 FQGNSA. The DNA of the CDR3 is TGTGCCAGCAGCGTTAGCGGCTCTGAAGGGGAGACCCAGTACTTC. Encoded protein: CASSVSGSEGETQYF.

This clone has a single count. The DNA of the CDR3 is TGTGCCAGCAGCGGACCGGGACAGTACGCAGATACGCAGTATTTT. It codes for CASSGPGQYADTQYF. The chain joins TRBV13 to TRBJ2-3, with 7 bases fitting TRBD1. Germline-derived CDR1 and CDR2 are PRHDT and FYEKMQ (reference sequence). V shed 5 bases and J 4 bases; nucleotides not matched to a gene: 9. This CDR3 contains 15 residues. Complete variable domain (other parts from reference TRBV13 and TRBJ2-3): AAGVIQSPRHLIKEKRETATLKCYPIPRHDTVYWYQQGPGQDPQFLISFYEKMQSDKGSIPDRFSAQQFSDYHSELNMSSLELGDSALYFCASSGPGQYADTQYFGPGTRLTVL.

This chain links TRBV6-5 with TRBJ1-1; D is undetermined. The CDR3 totals 13 residues. V was shortened by 6 bases and J by 4 bases, with 12 bases between the two germline ends. In germline, CDR1 is MNHEY, CDR2 SVGAGI. The CDR3 spells CASREVGLTEAFF. The CDR3 DNA reads as TGTGCCAGCAGAGAAGTCGGTCTCACTGAAGCTTTCTTT.

This chain joins TRBV29-1 and TRBJ1-4; TRBD1 agrees at 8 bases. V dropped 5 bases and J dropped 6; count of bases not matched to a gene: 5. CDR1 is SQVTM, CDR2 ANQGSEA, per germline. CDR3 size: 13 residues. DNA of the CDR3: TGCAGCGTTCATCAGGGGGCAGATGAAAAACTGTTTTTT. Translating gives CSVHQGADEKLFF. Full variable domain (missing parts from reference TRBV29-1 and TRBJ1-4): SAVISQKPSRDICQRGTSLTIQCQVDSQVTMMFWYRQQPGQSLTLIATANQGSEATYESGFVIDKFPISRPNLTFSTLTVSNMSPEDSSIYLCSVHQGADEKLFFGSGTQLSVL.

This rearrangement joins TRBV7-3 to TRBJ2-1; D remains unclear. V lost 2 bases, J lost 0 bases, and 11 bases lay in between. CDR1 is SGHTA and CDR2 is FQGTGA in the germline V gene. CDR3 length: 16 residues. CDR3 coding DNA: TGTGCCAGCAGCTTACAGGCCGCGAGCTCCTACAATGAGCAGTTCTTC. This encodes CASSLQAASSYNEQFF.

The V and J genes are TRBV30 and TRBJ1-6, with D tentatively TRBD1 (5 bases). This CDR3 comprises 16 residues. With 4 bases removed from V and 0 bases from J, the gap between germline ends came to 13 bases. Germline CDR1 GTSNPN, CDR2 SVGIG (reference sequence). For the CDR3, the DNA is TGTGCCTGGAATGCGGCAGGGAGCTCCTATAATTCACCCCTCCACTTT. The encoded protein is CAWNAAGSSYNSPLHF. Using reference TRBV30 and TRBJ1-6 for the parts outside the CDR3, the full variable domain is SQTIHQWPATLVQPVGSPLSLECTVEGTSNPNLYWYRQAAGRGLQLLFYSVGIGQISSEVPQNLSASRPQDRQFILSSKKLLLSDSGFYLCAWNAAGSSYNSPLHFGNGTRLTVT.

The chain uses TRBV7-2 and TRBJ2-5; possibly TRBD1 for D (5 bases). CDR1 is SGHTA, CDR2 FQGNSA, per germline. The CDR3 extends over 15 amino acids. The V end lost 5 bases, the J end lost 0 bases, and 13 bases lay between the germline ends. DNA of the CDR3: TGTGCCAGCAGCAGATACAGGAGCTACCAAGAGACCCAGTACTTC. It specifies CASSRYRSYQETQYF.

The DNA of the CDR3 is TGCGCCAGCAGCTTGAGGCGTCCGAGCTCCTACAATGAGCAGTTCTTC. Translating it yields CASSLRRPSSYNEQFF. The V and J genes are TRBV5-1 and TRBJ2-1; D is uncertain. The germline V gene encodes CDR1 SGHRS and CDR2 YFSETQ. The CDR3 is made up of 16 amino acids. Trimming took 1 base from V and 0 from J, leaving 11 bases between them.

V usage is TRBV7-9 and J usage is TRBJ1-1; D unresolved. The CDR3 is 12 amino acids. V dropped 6 bases and J dropped 0 bases, with 5 bases sitting between them. In germline, CDR1 is SEHNR, CDR2 FQNEAQ (reference sequence). Here the CDR3 DNA reads TGTGCCAGCAGGAGTGTGAACACTGAAGCTTTCTTT. Its translation: CASRSVNTEAFF.

This clone was recorded only once. The rearrangement links TRBV13 to TRBJ1-1; D remains ambiguous. Trimming removed 2 bases from V and 0 bases from J, with 13 bases in between. The CDR3 covers 16 residues. The germline gives CDR1 PRHDT, CDR2 FYEKMQ (reference sequence). In nucleotides, the CDR3 is TGTGCCAGCAGCTTATTATATGAGCCGATGAACACTGAAGCTTTCTTT. It specifies CASSLLYEPMNTEAFF.

In this sample, this clone turned up a few times. The chain couples TRBV7-9 to TRBJ1-1; 8 bases map to TRBD1. Germline trimming cut 5 bases from V and 5 bases from J; bases unmatched to any gene: 7. Per germline, CDR1 SEHNR and CDR2 FQNEAQ (reference sequence). There are 14 residues in the CDR3. CDR3 in amino acids: CASSPDRVGTEAFF. The CDR3 nucleotides are TGTGCCAGCAGCCCGGACAGGGTTGGGACTGAAGCTTTCTTT.

The rearrangement uses TRBV6-5 and TRBJ1-1; D perhaps matches TRBD1 (6 bases). Looked up from germline, CDR1 is MNHEY and CDR2 is SVGAGI. The V and J ends lost 2 bases and 0 bases respectively, with 10 bases between them. There are 15 residues in the CDR3. As DNA, the CDR3 is TGTGCCAGCAGTTACAAGGGACACTTGAACACTGAAGCTTTCTTT. This gives the protein CASSYKGHLNTEAFF.

The rearrangement uses TRBV7-2 and TRBJ2-5; the D gene could be TRBD1 or TRBD2 (5 bases each). Germline assignment: CDR1 SGHTA and CDR2 FQGNSA. This CDR3 is built from 15 residues. The ends were cut back, 3 bases at V and 1 base at J, with 12 bases in the middle. The DNA for the CDR3 is TGTGCCAGCAGCTTGCTCCGGGACGCCCAAGAGACCCAGTACTTC. It yields the protein CASSLLRDAQETQYF.

The V call is TRBV5-4, the J call TRBJ2-1; TRBD1 is a possible D gene (5 bases). The CDR3 has 13 amino acids. V was clipped by 0 bases and J by 7 bases, with 8 bases between them. Germline V CDR1 and CDR2: SGHNT, YYREEE (reference sequence). This chain's CDR3 is CASSLVGENEQFF. The CDR3 nucleotides read TGTGCCAGCAGCTTGGTAGGGGAAAATGAGCAGTTCTTC.

The V and J genes are TRBV7-2 and TRBJ2-4; D is ambiguous. Germline CDR1 reads SGHTA; CDR2 reads FQGNSA. Trimming pared 5 bases from V and 0 bases from J, leaving 8 bases between. The CDR3 has 14 residues. For the CDR3, the DNA is TGTGCCAGCAGCCCATCCCCAGCCAAAAACATTCAGTACTTC. Protein sequence: CASSPSPAKNIQYF.

The chain uses TRBV7-8 and TRBJ2-5; unclear D gene. Deletions cut 2 bases from V and 4 bases from J, with 8 bases between. The germline V gene encodes CDR1 SGHVS and CDR2 FQNEAQ. The CDR3 has 13 residues. The CDR3 nucleotides are TGTGCCAGCAGCTTAAGCGTTCTAGAGACCCAGTACTTC. Its protein is CASSLSVLETQYF.

Regarding this clone: Other DNA variants within this sample encode the same CDR3. This rearrangement joins TRBV30 to TRBJ1-1, with 10 bases matching TRBD1. Germline trimming cut 2 bases from V and 5 bases from J; bases unmatched to any gene: 2. CDR1 GTSNPN and CDR2 SVGIG come from the germline V gene (reference sequence). This CDR3 is built from 13 residues. This CDR3 reads CAWSRDRGTEAFF. CDR3 DNA: TGTGCCTGGAGTCGGGACAGGGGTACTGAAGCTTTCTTT.